This T cell receptor beta chain originates from a study of human T cells and chemical hapten exposure. This clonotype was counted ten times or more. MiXCR, applied by TCRdb to the RACE reads, yields one record per CDR3 protein. The sample has 95,000 to 100,000 distinct CDR3 sequences, about 10% seen once. Trimming shortened V by 6 bases and J by 6 bases, and 12 bases separated the two germline ends. The CDR3 loop spans 13 amino acids. The germline gives CDR1 MNHEY, CDR2 SMNVEV (reference sequence). Indicated time point: pre-sensitization, week 0. Indicated treatment: therapeutic diphenylcyclopropenone sensitization with weekly scalp DPC. Someone pulled total RNA out of unfractionated whole blood.

The chain links TRBV27 to TRBJ1-5, with no clear D. The material was whole blood, obtained in connection with sensitization to the hapten diphenylcyclopropenone (DPC). The clonotype was recovered from a woman aged 55-70 years with alopecia areata. Some clones in this sample may be carry-over from other donors' samples. CDR3 bases: TGTGCCAGCAGCCCCTCCTGGGTTCAGCCCCAGCATTTT. Amino acid sequence: CASSPSWVQPQHF.